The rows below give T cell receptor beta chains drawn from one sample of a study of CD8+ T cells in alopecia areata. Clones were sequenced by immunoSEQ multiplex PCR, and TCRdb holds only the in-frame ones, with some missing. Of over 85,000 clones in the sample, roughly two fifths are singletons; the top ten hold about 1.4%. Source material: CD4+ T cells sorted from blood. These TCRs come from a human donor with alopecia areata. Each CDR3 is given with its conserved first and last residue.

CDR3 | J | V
CASSEVQGGYTEAFF | TRBJ1-1 | TRBV6-1
CASSYGGTGSSPLHF | TRBJ1-6 | TRBV6-5
CASRGLGGRQFF | TRBJ2-1 | TRBV6-5
CASSHPGRTKNIQYF | TRBJ2-4 | TRBV4-1
CASSPTGDSGYGYTF | TRBJ1-2 | TRBV6-6
CASSEPGTSGVYEQYF | TRBJ2-7 | TRBV7-2
CSVGGGIGEKLFF | TRBJ1-4 | TRBV29-1
CASSLDRAGANVLTF | TRBJ2-6 | TRBV7-3
CSKSGDTGELFF | TRBJ2-2 | TRBV29-1
CASSSGGYTF | TRBJ1-2 | TRBV28
CSVRQGGGDTQYF | TRBJ2-3 | TRBV29-1
CSVENDGTYEQYF | - | TRBV29-1
CASSRRRGSNEQYF | TRBJ2-7 | TRBV5-6
CSVSDRGTEAFF | TRBJ1-1 | TRBV29-1
CASSYGPANEQFF | TRBJ2-1 | TRBV5-1
CSVSLQRNSPLHF | TRBJ1-6 | TRBV29-1
CASSPIGTGWETQYF | TRBJ2-5 | TRBV28
CASSQGTGLDQPQHF | TRBJ1-5 | TRBV5-1
CASSLTGATEAFF | TRBJ1-1 | TRBV5-1
CASSLQLFDKTQYF | TRBJ2-5 | TRBV7-9
CASSGQDRPMGTQYF | TRBJ2-3 | TRBV5-6
CAWSSLGQNNEQFF | TRBJ2-1 | TRBV30
CASSLEGQATDTQYF | TRBJ2-3 | TRBV5-1
CASSLGDREEAFF | TRBJ1-1 | TRBV5-1
CASTGTENEKLFF | TRBJ1-4 | TRBV7-9
CASSQDNGLAGVTGELFF | TRBJ2-2 | TRBV14
CSVRDRAQNTEAFF | TRBJ1-1 | TRBV29-1
CASSVPGTPAYEQYF | TRBJ2-7 | TRBV28